This T cell receptor beta chain comes out of a study of blood T cell repertoires in COVID-19. Study-wide context: There were acute and convalescent COVID-19 samples, and they came from the United States, Italy and Spain. Sample material is recorded as cDNA or gDNA derived from T cells, B-cell-depleted T cells, or PBMCs.

Original processing methods: Nucleated cell number was recorded as an estimate derived from reference gene primer amplification. Using immunoSEQ multiplex PCR, the repertoire was profiled, and TCRdb retains in-frame clones only, with some absent. V and J calls and clone size are copied from that table; D and trimming were computed from the DNA. Among about 260,000 clones listed, 88% were seen once. The sequenced material came from peripheral blood. This receptor was obtained from a man aged 60 to 69 who had recovered from COVID-19.

For the CDR3, the DNA is TGCGCCAGCAGCTTGGCGGCCGGGTCGCACGAGCAGTACTTC. Protein: CASSLAAGSHEQYF. The V and J genes are TRBV5-1 and TRBJ2-7; D gene uncertain. Per the germline V gene, CDR1 is SGHRS and CDR2 is YFSETQ. Trimming removed 0 bases from V and 5 bases from J, with 12 bases in between. The CDR3 spans 14 residues.